The text below deals with one T cell receptor beta chain. What it binds is not known. TCRdb passed the 5' RACE reads through MiXCR, listing each CDR3 protein once. The table has more than 60,000 distinct CDR3 sequences, approximately 5.3% seen once. This sample is drawn from a study of CD8 T cells in ankylosing spondylitis. Regarding the study as a whole: Reports say disease-linked clones showed up significantly more in matched ankylosing spondylitis synovial fluid. Clones linked to disease, bearing a CD8+ phenotype, were relatively rare in peripheral blood. For ankylosing spondylitis blood, a TCR beta motif of under 10 highly homologous variants appeared characteristic.

Trimming removed 0 bases at V and 6 bases at J, with 13 bases between. The germline gives CDR1 SGHDT, CDR2 YYEEEE. The CDR3 sequence is 15 residues long. The sample comprised blood, either unsorted or a sorted T cell fraction (not recorded which). The chain couples TRBV5-6 to TRBJ2-1; TRBD2 might be the D (5 bases). This TCR was sampled from a male donor with ankylosing spondylitis or in good health (not recorded which). The CDR3 DNA sequence: TGTGCCAGCAGCTTGGGAGGGTCTCCGGGCAATGAGCAGTTCTTC. It is translated as CASSLGGSPGNEQFF.